This record looks at one T cell receptor (beta chain) sequence and its context. Which antigen it targets is not known. The record has no base qualities; no much larger clone is one base away. The data originate from a study of blood T cell repertoires in COVID-19 (dated by TCRdb to 2018 to 2020). As for the study more broadly: Samples covering the acute and convalescent phases of COVID-19 were provided by collaborators in the United States, Italy and Spain. Where available, HLA class I and class II types were taken from metadata supplied by the sample provider and were not determined by assay-based typing. Sample metadata almost always included a de-identified subject ID, COVID-19 status, age in years and sex. The samples were drawn from the first 160 participants of the ongoing ImmuneRACE study and from some 1,300 subjects provided by 6 global collaborators. The prospective study material was composed of cDNA or gDNA derived from T cells, B-cell-depleted T cells, or PBMCs. The repertoires were released in a freely available public database meant as a resource for research on the immune response to SARS-CoV-2. Deeply sampled blood TCRbeta repertoires from subjects exposed to, actively infected with, or recovered from COVID-19 were included in the dataset.

Findings and caveats that apply to the study as a whole: The quantity of clinical and demographic metadata differed by source and by participant and was supplied without curation.

Whole blood was collected in K2EDTA tubes by collaborating institutions according to the institutions' own protocols. For TCRbeta analysis, collaborators shipped samples in one of three forms: frozen whole blood, isolated PBMCs, or DNA extracted from either of those sample types. TCRbeta CDR3 regions were amplified from genomic DNA using the immunoSEQ Assay, a bias-controlled multiplex PCR. The paper's data handling went like this. The number of nucleated cells in each sample was estimated from the amplification of reference gene primers within the assay. To quantify the absolute abundance of each unique TCRbeta CDR3 rearrangement, sequence reads were collapsed and filtered. For each sample, productive Simpson clonality was calculated as the square root of Simpson's diversity index across productive rearrangements. TCRdb's version of the immuneACCESS table is confined to in-frame rearrangements and falls short of the full clone set. An unresolved V gene accounts for under half of the shortfall where checked; the remainder is of unknown origin. The V and J calls and clone size are taken from that table; D and trimming were inferred from the DNA. Here the sample has fewer than 70,000 clones; 85% occur a single time. Under 3% of the sample is in the top ten clones.

Reading the germline V gene gives CDR1 MNHEY and CDR2 SVGAGI. The CDR3, from cysteine to phenylalanine, totals 15 residues. Of all the DNA, just the CDR3 is kept, 45 bases in frame from base 1. After removal of 7 bases from V and 2 bases from J, the junction retains 9 bases not matched to a gene. The receptor comes from a man older than 75 with acute or convalescent COVID-19. The sequenced material came from peripheral blood. This receptor chain uses TRBV6-5 and TRBJ1-2, with TRBD1 matching 8 junction bases. The nucleotides are TGTGCCAGCAAACCCAGGGGGCGGACGAACTATGGCTACACCTTC. It encodes CASKPRGRTNYGYTF.